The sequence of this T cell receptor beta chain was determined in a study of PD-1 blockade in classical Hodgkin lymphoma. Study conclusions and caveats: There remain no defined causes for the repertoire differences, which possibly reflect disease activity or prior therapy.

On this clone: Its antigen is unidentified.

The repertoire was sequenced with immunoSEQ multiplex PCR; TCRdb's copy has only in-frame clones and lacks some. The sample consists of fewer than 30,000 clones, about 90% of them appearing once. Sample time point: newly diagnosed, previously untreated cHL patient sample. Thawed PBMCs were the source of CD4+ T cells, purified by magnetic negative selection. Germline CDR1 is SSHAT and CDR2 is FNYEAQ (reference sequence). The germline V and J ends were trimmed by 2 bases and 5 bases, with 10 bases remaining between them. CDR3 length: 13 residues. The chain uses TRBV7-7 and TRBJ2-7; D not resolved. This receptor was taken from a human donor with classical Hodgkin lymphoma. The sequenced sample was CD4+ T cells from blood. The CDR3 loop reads CASSLSPWDEQYF. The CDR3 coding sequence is TGTGCCAGCAGCTTAAGCCCCTGGGACGAGCAGTACTTC.